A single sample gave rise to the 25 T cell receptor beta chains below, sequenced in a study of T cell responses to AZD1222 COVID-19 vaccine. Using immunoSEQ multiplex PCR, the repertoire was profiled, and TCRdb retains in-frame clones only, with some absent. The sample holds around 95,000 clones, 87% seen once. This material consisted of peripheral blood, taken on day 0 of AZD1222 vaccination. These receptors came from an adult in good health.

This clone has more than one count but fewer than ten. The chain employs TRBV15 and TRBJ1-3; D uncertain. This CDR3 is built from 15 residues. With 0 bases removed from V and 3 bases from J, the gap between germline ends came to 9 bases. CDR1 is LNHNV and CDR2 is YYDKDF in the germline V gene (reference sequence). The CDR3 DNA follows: TGTGCCACCAGCAGAGACGGGGTTAATGGAAACACCATATATTTT. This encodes CATSRDGVNGNTIYF.

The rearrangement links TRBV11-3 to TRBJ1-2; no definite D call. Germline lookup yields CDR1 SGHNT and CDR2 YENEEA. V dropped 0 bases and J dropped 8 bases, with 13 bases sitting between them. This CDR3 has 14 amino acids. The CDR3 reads CASSLEAGPGGYTF. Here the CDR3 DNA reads TGTGCCAGCAGCTTAGAGGCAGGCCCTGGGGGCTACACCTTC.

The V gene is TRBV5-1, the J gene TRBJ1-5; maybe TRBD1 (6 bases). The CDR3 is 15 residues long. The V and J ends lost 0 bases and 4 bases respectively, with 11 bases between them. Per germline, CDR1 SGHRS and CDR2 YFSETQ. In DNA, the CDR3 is TGCGCCAGCAGCTTGGAGGGCAGGGGTAATCAGCCCCAGCATTTT. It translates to CASSLEGRGNQPQHF.

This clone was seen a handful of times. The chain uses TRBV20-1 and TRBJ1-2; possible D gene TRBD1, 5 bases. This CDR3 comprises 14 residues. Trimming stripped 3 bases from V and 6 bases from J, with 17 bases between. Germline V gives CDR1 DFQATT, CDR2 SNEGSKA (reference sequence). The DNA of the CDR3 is TGCAGTGCTAGTTTCCCAGGGTTGTGGGATGGCTACACCTTC. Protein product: CSASFPGLWDGYTF.

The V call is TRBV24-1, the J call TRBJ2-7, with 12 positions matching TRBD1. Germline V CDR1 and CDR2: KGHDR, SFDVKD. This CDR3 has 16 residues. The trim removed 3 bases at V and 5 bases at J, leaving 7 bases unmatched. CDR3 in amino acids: CATSDLPGQGANEQYF. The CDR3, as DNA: TGTGCCACCAGTGATCTACCGGGACAGGGGGCTAACGAGCAGTACTTC.

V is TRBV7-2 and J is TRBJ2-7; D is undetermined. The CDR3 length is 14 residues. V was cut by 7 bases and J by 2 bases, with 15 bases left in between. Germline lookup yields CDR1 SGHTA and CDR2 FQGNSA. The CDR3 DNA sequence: TGTGCCAGCACCCTACCCGGCTCCACCTACGAGCAGTACTTC. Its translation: CASTLPGSTYEQYF.

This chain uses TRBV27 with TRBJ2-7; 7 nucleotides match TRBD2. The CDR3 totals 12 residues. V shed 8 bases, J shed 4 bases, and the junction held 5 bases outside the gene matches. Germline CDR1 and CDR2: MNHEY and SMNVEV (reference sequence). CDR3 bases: TGTGCCAGCGGGCTAGCGGTATACGAGCAGTACTTC. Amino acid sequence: CASGLAVYEQYF.

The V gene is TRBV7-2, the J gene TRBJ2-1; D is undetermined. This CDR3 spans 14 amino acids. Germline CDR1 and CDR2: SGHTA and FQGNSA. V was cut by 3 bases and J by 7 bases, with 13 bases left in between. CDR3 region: CASSFGLALNEQFF. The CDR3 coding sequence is TGTGCCAGCAGCTTTGGATTAGCCCTAAATGAGCAGTTCTTC.

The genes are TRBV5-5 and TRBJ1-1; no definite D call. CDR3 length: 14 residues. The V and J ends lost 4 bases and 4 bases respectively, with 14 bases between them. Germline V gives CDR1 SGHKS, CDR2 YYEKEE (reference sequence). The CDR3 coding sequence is TGTGCCAGCAGCCTACCGGTTGGTGGCACTGAAGCTTTCTTT. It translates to CASSLPVGGTEAFF.

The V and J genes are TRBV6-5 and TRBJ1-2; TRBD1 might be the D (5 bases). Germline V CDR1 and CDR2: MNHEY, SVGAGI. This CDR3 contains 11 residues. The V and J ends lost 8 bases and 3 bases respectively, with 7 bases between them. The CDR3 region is CASSGDYGYTF. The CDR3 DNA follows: TGTGCCAGCTCGGGGGACTATGGCTACACCTTC.

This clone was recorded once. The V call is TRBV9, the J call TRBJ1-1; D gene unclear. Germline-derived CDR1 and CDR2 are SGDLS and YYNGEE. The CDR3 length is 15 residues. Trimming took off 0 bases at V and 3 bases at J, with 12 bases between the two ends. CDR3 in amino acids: CASSVVAYGDTEAFF. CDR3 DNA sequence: TGTGCCAGCAGCGTAGTTGCTTATGGGGACACTGAAGCTTTCTTT.

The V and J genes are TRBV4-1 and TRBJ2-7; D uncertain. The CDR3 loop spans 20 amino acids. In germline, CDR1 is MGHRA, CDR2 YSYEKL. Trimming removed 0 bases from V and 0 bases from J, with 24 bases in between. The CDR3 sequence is CASSQDSMNFGTPSSYEQYF. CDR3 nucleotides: TGCGCCAGCAGCCAAGATTCGATGAATTTCGGAACACCAAGCTCCTACGAGCAGTACTTC.

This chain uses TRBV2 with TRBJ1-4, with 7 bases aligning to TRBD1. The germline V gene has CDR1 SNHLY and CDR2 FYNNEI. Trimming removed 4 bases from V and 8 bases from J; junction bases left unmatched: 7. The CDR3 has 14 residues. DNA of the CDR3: TGTGCCAGCAGTGGCCGACAGGGAGGAGAAAAACTGTTTTTT. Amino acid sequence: CASSGRQGGEKLFF.

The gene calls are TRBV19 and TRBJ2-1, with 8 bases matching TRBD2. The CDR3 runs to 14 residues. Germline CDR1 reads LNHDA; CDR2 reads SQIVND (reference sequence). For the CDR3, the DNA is TGTGCTACCAGAGCCCCGGGACTAGGACGCGAGCAGTTCTTC. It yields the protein CATRAPGLGREQFF.

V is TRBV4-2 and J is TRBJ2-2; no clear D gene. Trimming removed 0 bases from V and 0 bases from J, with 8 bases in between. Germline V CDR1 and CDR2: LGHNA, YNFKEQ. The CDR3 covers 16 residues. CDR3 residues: CASSQEGPANTGELFF. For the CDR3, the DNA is TGTGCCAGCAGCCAAGAGGGTCCGGCGAACACCGGGGAGCTGTTTTTT.

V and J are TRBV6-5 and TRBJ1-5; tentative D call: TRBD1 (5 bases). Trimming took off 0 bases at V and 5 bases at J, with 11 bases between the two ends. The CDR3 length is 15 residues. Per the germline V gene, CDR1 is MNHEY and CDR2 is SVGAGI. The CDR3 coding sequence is TGTGCCAGCAGTTACTCTAGCAGGGTCGATCAGCCCCAGCATTTT. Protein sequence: CASSYSSRVDQPQHF.

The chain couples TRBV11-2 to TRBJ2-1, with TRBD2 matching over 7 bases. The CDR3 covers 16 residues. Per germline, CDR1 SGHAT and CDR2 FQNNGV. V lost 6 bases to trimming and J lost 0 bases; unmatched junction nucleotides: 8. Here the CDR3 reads CASSHGTIFSYNEQFF. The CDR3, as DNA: TGTGCCAGCAGTCACGGGACTATTTTCTCCTACAATGAGCAGTTCTTC.

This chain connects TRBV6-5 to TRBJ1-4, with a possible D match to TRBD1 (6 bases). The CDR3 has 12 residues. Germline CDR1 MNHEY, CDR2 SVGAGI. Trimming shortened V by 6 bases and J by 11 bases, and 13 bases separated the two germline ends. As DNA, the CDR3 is TGTGCCAGCAGCAGTCAGGGGTACAAACTGTTTTTT. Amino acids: CASSSQGYKLFF.

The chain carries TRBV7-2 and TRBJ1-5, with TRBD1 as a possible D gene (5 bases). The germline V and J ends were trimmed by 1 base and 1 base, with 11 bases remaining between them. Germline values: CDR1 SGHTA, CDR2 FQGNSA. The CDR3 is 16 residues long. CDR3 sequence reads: CASSLGSGGSNQPQHF. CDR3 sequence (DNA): TGTGCCAGCAGCTTAGGTTCGGGGGGAAGCAATCAGCCCCAGCATTTT. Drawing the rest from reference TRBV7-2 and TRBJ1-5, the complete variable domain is GAGVSQSPSNKVTEKGKDVELRCDPISGHTALYWYRQSLGQGLEFLIYFQGNSAPDKSGLPSDRFSAERTGGSVSTLTIQRTQQEDSAVYLCASSLGSGGSNQPQHFGDGTRLSIL.

The DNA of the CDR3 is TGTGCCAGCAGTTACTCCGGGAGGGAGGCCCGCCGATACAATGAGCAGTTCTTC. It translates to CASSYSGREARRYNEQFF. The chain has TRBV6-2 or TRBV6-3 and TRBJ2-1; 8 nucleotides agree with TRBD2. Germline CDR1 reads MNHEY; CDR2 reads SVGEGT. The V segment lost 0 bases and the J segment 4 bases; nucleotides outside the gene matches: 11. The CDR3 totals 18 residues.

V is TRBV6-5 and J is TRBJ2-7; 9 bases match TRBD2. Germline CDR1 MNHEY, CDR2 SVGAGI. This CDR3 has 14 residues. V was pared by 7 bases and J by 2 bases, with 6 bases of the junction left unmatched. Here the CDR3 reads CASKRREGPYEQYF. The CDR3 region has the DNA TGTGCCAGCAAAAGGCGGGAGGGACCCTACGAGCAGTACTTC.

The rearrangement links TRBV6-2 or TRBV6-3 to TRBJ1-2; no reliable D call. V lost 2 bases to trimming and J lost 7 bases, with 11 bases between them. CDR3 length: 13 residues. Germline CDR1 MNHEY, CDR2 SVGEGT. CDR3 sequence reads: CASSYVSSSGYTF. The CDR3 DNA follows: TGTGCCAGCAGTTACGTCAGCTCGAGTGGCTACACCTTC.

CDR3 in amino acids: CASSFRWTGGLTEAFF. The CDR3 region has the DNA TGTGCCAGTAGTTTTCGATGGACAGGGGGTTTGACTGAAGCTTTCTTT. The chain uses TRBV19 and TRBJ1-1; 10 bases agree with TRBD1. V shed 5 bases and J 5 bases; nucleotides not matched to a gene: 11. Germline V gene data show CDR1 as LNHDA and CDR2 as SQIVND (reference sequence). The CDR3 covers 16 residues.

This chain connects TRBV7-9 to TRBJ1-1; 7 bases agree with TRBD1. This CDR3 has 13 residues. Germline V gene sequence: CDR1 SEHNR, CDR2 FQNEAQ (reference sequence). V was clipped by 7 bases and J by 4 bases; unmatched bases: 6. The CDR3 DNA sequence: TGTGCCAGCAAGGGGGCAATCAGCACTGAAGCTTTCTTT. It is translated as CASKGAISTEAFF.

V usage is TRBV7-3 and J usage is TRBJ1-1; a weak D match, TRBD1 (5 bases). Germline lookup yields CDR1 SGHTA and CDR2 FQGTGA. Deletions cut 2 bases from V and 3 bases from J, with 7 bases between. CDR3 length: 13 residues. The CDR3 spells CASSLAGDTEAFF. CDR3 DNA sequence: TGTGCCAGCAGCTTAGCGGGGGACACTGAAGCTTTCTTT.